This TCR beta chain emerged from a study of T cells expressing NK-cell markers. The study's findings and limits: Nothing established the HCMV specificity of expanded NKG2C+ T cell clones. A range of roughly 1.0-8% of CD8+ T cells consisted of dominant NKG2C+ clonotypes in more than five donors.

One entry per CDR3 protein, without DNA, is what TCRdb gives after re-calling the 5' RACE reads. The record lists roughly 180,000 distinct CDR3 sequences, of which the ten most abundant hold 20% to 25%. Turning to this clonotype: Its target is not known.

In germline, CDR1 is LNHNV, CDR2 YYDKDF (reference sequence). This CDR3 region has 14 residues. This chain connects TRBV15 to TRBJ1-6; TCRdb returns TRBD1, unconfirmable since there is no DNA. The clonotype was recovered from a man aged 18 to 69 in good health. The specimen was blood T cells: a sorted CD56 or NKG2C T cell subset, CD4+ or CD8+ T cells, or bulk PBMC T cells (not recorded which). The CDR3 here is CATSGPGVNSPLHF.